This TCR beta chain comes out of a study of OX40 agonist ivuxolimab in advanced cancers. Study details: The treatment was a fully human IgG2 OX40 agonist, ivuxolimab.

Trimming cost V 2 bases and J 4 bases, with 14 bases left between them. Germline CDR1 reads LNHDA; CDR2 reads SQIVND (reference sequence). The CDR3 has 16 amino acids. Produced via immunoSEQ multiplex PCR; TCRdb's table is partial and in-frame only. The sample shows 60,000 to 70,000 clones, roughly four fifths of them seen only once. The source was CD4+ or CD8+ T cells sorted from blood, collected in a trial of the OX40 agonist ivuxolimab. This receptor was taken from an adult with an advanced solid tumor such as melanoma, head and neck, liver or kidney cancer. This chain joins TRBV19 and TRBJ2-2, with a possible D match to TRBD2 (6 bases). The CDR3 loop is CASSIRAPGGTGELFF. DNA of the CDR3: TGTGCCAGTAGTATAAGAGCGCCCGGGGGCACCGGGGAGCTGTTTTTT. The variable domain in full, completed from reference TRBV19 and TRBJ2-2, reads DGGITQSPKYLFRKEGQNVTLSCEQNLNHDAMYWYRQDPGQGLRLIYYSQIVNDFQKGDIAEGYSVSREKKESFPLTVTSAQKNPTAFYLCASSIRAPGGTGELFFGEGSRLTVL.